Listed here is a single T cell receptor (beta chain). These data originate in a study of blood T cell repertoires in COVID-19. Study-level information: The origin of the acute and convalescent COVID-19 samples was the United States, Italy and Spain. Nucleic acid was either cDNA or gDNA, and it came from T cells, B-cell-depleted T cells, or PBMCs.

The data were produced by immunoSEQ multiplex PCR, yet TCRdb's version contains in-frame clones alone and is incomplete. The profile shows about 370,000 clones, around 87% of them singletons. Germline V gene sequence: CDR1 LNHDA, CDR2 SQIVND (reference sequence). The J segment lost 4 bases and the V segment lost 5 bases, leaving 6 bases of the junction unmatched. The CDR3 loop spans 16 amino acids. Sequencing was done on a sample of peripheral blood. The chain combines TRBV19 with TRBJ1-5, with 12 bases aligning to TRBD1. This TCR was recovered from a man younger than 35 with active or convalescent COVID-19. CDR3 bases: TGTGCCAGTAGTCTATGGGGACAGGGGGCAAATCAGCCCCAGCATTTT. Protein product: CASSLWGQGANQPQHF.